The 19 T cell receptor beta chains reported below all come from one sample, sequenced in a study of cytomegalovirus exposure and HLA in healthy donors. The PCR used 60 Vbeta and 13 Jbeta primers. The data were produced by immunoSEQ multiplex PCR, yet TCRdb's version contains in-frame clones alone and is incomplete. Of some 90,000 clones listed, about 81% are singletons. Sequenced sample: PBMCs. These receptors came from a man between 35 and 55 years old in good health and CMV-seronegative.

This rearrangement joins TRBV19 to TRBJ2-1; possible D gene TRBD1, 5 bases. Germline CDR1 is LNHDA and CDR2 is SQIVND (reference sequence). The V and J ends lost 2 bases and 3 bases respectively, with 14 bases between them. The CDR3 has 16 residues. CDR3 in amino acids: CASSIFGQGFYNEQFF. The CDR3 bases are TGTGCCAGTAGTATATTTGGGCAGGGTTTCTACAATGAGCAGTTCTTC. Filled out from reference TRBV19 and TRBJ2-1, the complete variable domain reads DGGITQSPKYLFRKEGQNVTLSCEQNLNHDAMYWYRQDPGQGLRLIYYSQIVNDFQKGDIAEGYSVSREKKESFPLTVTSAQKNPTAFYLCASSIFGQGFYNEQFFGPGTRLTVL.

The genes are TRBV6-5 and TRBJ1-6; D perhaps matches TRBD1 (6 bases). The CDR3 has 14 amino acids. Trimming pared 5 bases from V and 7 bases from J, leaving 12 bases between. Germline CDR1 and CDR2: MNHEY and SVGAGI. The CDR3 sequence: CASSRGGANSPLHF. CDR3 DNA: TGTGCCAGCAGTCGGGGGGGGGCGAATTCACCCCTCCACTTT.

The V and J genes are TRBV9 and TRBJ2-3; D perhaps matches TRBD2 (5 bases). Germline CDR1 is SGDLS and CDR2 is YYNGEE. The CDR3 runs to 15 residues. Trimming left V 4 bases short and J 3 bases short, with 15 bases between. CDR3 sequence (DNA): TGTGCCAGCAGCCTCAGCTGGACTGGTACAGATACGCAGTATTTT. Its translation is CASSLSWTGTDTQYF. The variable domain in full, completed from reference TRBV9 and TRBJ2-3, reads DSGVTQTPKHLITATGQRVTLRCSPRSGDLSVYWYQQSLDQGLQFLIQYYNGEERAKGNILERFSAQQFPDLHSELNLSSLELGDSALYFCASSLSWTGTDTQYFGPGTRLTVL.

Only one count was recorded for this clone. The V gene is TRBV7-8, the J gene TRBJ2-7; possibly TRBD1 for D (6 bases). CDR3 length: 17 residues. Germline V gene data show CDR1 as SGHVS and CDR2 as FQNEAQ. The V end was cut by 6 bases, the J end by 5 bases, with 26 bases between. In DNA form, the CDR3 reads TGTGCCAGCAGTTTAACCGACCCCGGGACATGGACGCACGAGCAGTACTTC. Translated, it gives CASSLTDPGTWTHEQYF. The complete variable domain, with remaining parts taken from reference TRBV7-8 and TRBJ2-7, reads GAGVSQSPRYKVAKRGQDVALRCDPISGHVSLFWYQQALGQGPEFLTYFQNEAQLDKSGLPSDRFFAERPEGSVSTLKIQRTQQEDSAVYLCASSLTDPGTWTHEQYFGPGTRLTVT.

The chain carries TRBV5-1 and TRBJ2-2; no definite D call. The CDR3 sequence is 14 residues long. V was shortened by 0 bases and J by 7 bases, with 10 bases between the two germline ends. Germline V lookup: CDR1 SGHRS, CDR2 YFSETQ. In nucleotides, the CDR3 is TGCGCCAGCAGCTTGGGTCAGGTCGGCGGGGAGCTGTTTTTT. This codes for CASSLGQVGGELFF.

To note about this clone: Other DNA sequences in this specimen translate into the identical CDR3. The chain carries TRBV7-2 and TRBJ2-7; 11 positions match TRBD2. The CDR3 has 15 amino acids. Germline CDR1 is SGHTA and CDR2 is FQGNSA. V dropped 3 bases and J dropped 4; count of bases not matched to a gene: 5. The CDR3 region has the DNA TGTGCCAGCAGCTTCCGGCTAGCGGGGGGTTACGAGCAGTACTTC. It yields the protein CASSFRLAGGYEQYF.

In this sample, this clone turned up a few times. The V gene is TRBV11-2, the J gene TRBJ1-6; D gene ambiguous. V was pared by 5 bases and J by 9 bases, with 14 bases between. This CDR3 is built from 14 residues. CDR1 and CDR2 from the germline V gene are SGHAT and FQNNGV. The CDR3 DNA reads as TGTGCCAGCAGCCCGTCGCGAGGGAGTTCACCCCTCCACTTT. Its protein product is CASSPSRGSSPLHF.

The V call is TRBV28, the J call TRBJ1-4; tentative D call: TRBD1 (5 bases). Germline V gives CDR1 MDHEN, CDR2 SYDVKM. The CDR3 extends over 14 amino acids. V lost 2 bases and J 4 bases, leaving 8 bases between the germline ends. CDR3 bases: TGTGCCAGCAGTTTAGGGGACTATAATGAAAAACTGTTTTTT. This sequence encodes CASSLGDYNEKLFF. Filled out from reference TRBV28 and TRBJ1-4, the complete variable domain reads DVKVTQSSRYLVKRTGEKVFLECVQDMDHENMFWYRQDPGLGLRLIYFSYDVKMKEKGDIPEGYSVSREKKERFSLILESASTNQTSMYLCASSLGDYNEKLFFGSGTQLSVL.

The V and J genes are TRBV29-1 and TRBJ1-2; D ambiguous. The CDR3 contains 12 residues. V lost 1 base, J lost 7 bases, and 10 bases lay in between. CDR1 and CDR2 from the germline V gene are SQVTM and ANQGSEA. CDR3 in DNA: TGCAGCGTTGAAGGTCAGGTCTCTGGCTACACCTTC. Amino acids: CSVEGQVSGYTF.

The V and J genes are TRBV18 and TRBJ2-7, with 11 bases identical to TRBD2. Germline V gives CDR1 KGHSH, CDR2 LQKENI. With V trimmed by 1 base and J by 1 base, 3 bases remained unmatched. The CDR3 covers 16 residues. The CDR3 nucleotides read TGTGCCAGCTCACCACGCGGGACTAGCGGATCCTACGAGCAGTACTTC. It codes for CASSPRGTSGSYEQYF.

This chain links TRBV7-8 with TRBJ1-4; possibly TRBD1 for D (5 bases). This CDR3 comprises 17 residues. Germline-derived CDR1 and CDR2 are SGHVS and FQNEAQ. Deletions cut 1 base from V and 3 bases from J, with 15 bases between. The CDR3 DNA is TGTGCCAGCAGCTTAGACGGGGGACGGGCCTCTAATGAAAAACTGTTTTTT. Its translation is CASSLDGGRASNEKLFF.

The gene calls are TRBV19 and TRBJ1-2; no firm D call. Looked up from germline, CDR1 is LNHDA and CDR2 is SQIVND (reference sequence). V was pared by 3 bases and J by 1 base, with 6 bases between. The CDR3 spans 13 residues. The CDR3 DNA is TGTGCCAGTAGTATGGGCGTTAACTATGGCTACACCTTC. It yields the protein CASSMGVNYGYTF. Drawing the rest from reference TRBV19 and TRBJ1-2, the complete variable domain is DGGITQSPKYLFRKEGQNVTLSCEQNLNHDAMYWYRQDPGQGLRLIYYSQIVNDFQKGDIAEGYSVSREKKESFPLTVTSAQKNPTAFYLCASSMGVNYGYTFGSGTRLTVV.

The chain joins TRBV19 to TRBJ2-1; possibly TRBD1 for D (5 bases). The V and J ends lost 9 bases and 8 bases respectively, with 14 bases between them. Germline lookup yields CDR1 LNHDA and CDR2 SQIVND (reference sequence). There are 12 residues in the CDR3. The CDR3 protein is CASAGRVYEQFF. The CDR3 DNA reads as TGTGCCAGCGCTGGCAGGGTTTATGAGCAGTTCTTC.

The chain carries TRBV27 and TRBJ2-5; no reliable D call. The CDR3 runs to 12 residues. The germline V and J ends were trimmed by 8 bases and 5 bases, with 12 bases remaining between them. Germline CDR1 reads MNHEY; CDR2 reads SMNVEV (reference sequence). The CDR3 region has the DNA TGTGCCAGCCGGTCGGTGATGGAGACCCAGTACTTC. Amino acids: CASRSVMETQYF.

The V call is TRBV7-8, the J call TRBJ2-1; 7 bases are a match to TRBD2. This CDR3 has 12 residues. The V and J ends lost 1 base and 9 bases, in that order; junction bases with no gene match: 0. Germline CDR1 and CDR2: SGHVS and FQNEAQ. CDR3 DNA sequence: TGTGCCAGCAGCTTAGGCGGGGGTGAGCAGTTCTTC. Residues: CASSLGGGEQFF.

The J gene is TRBJ1-1, the V gene TRBV19; D is perhaps TRBD1 (5 bases). Germline values: CDR1 LNHDA, CDR2 SQIVND (reference sequence). Trimming removed 7 bases at V and 5 bases at J, with 17 bases between. CDR3 length equals 14 residues. Here the CDR3 reads CASTNRGWGTEAFF. CDR3 sequence (DNA): TGTGCCAGTACCAATAGGGGCTGGGGAACTGAAGCTTTCTTT.

DNA for the CDR3: TGCGCCAGCAGCCAGGGGGACAGGGGCGTTAGGGCCGGGGAGCTGTTTTTT. Its protein product is CASSQGDRGVRAGELFF. The rearrangement uses TRBV4-3 and TRBJ2-2; 10 bases line up with TRBD1. This CDR3 spans 17 amino acids. Trimming cost V 3 bases and J 6 bases; bases outside gene matches: 10. Germline V CDR1 and CDR2: LGHNA, YSLEER.

The V gene is TRBV5-1, the J gene TRBJ1-3; D may match TRBD1 or TRBD2 (5 bases each). The DNA end lines up better with TRBJ2-2; the J call may be wrong. Germline V gene lookup returns CDR1 SGHRS and CDR2 YFSETQ. The CDR3 covers 13 residues. CDR3 nucleotide sequence: TGCGCCAGCAGCTTCGAGGGGAGCGGGGAGCTGTTTTTT. It codes for CASSFEGSGELFF.

The chain links TRBV28 to TRBJ1-1; possibly TRBD1 for D (6 bases). This CDR3 contains 14 residues. The germline CDR1 and CDR2 sequences are MDHEN and SYDVKM. Trimming pared 3 bases from V and 7 bases from J, leaving 15 bases between. The CDR3 region is CASSFKGGRYEAFF. The CDR3 DNA follows: TGTGCCAGCAGTTTTAAGGGGGGGAGATATGAAGCTTTCTTT.